The rows below give T cell receptor beta chains drawn from one sample of a study of PD-1 blockade in classical Hodgkin lymphoma. Sequencing used immunoSEQ multiplex PCR; TCRdb keeps in-frame clones, though not all of them. The sample lists approximately 58,000 clones, approximately 90% occurring once. This specimen was peripheral blood mononuclear cells (PBMCs), taken before the second cycle of nivolumab. The receptor source for this set is a human donor with classical Hodgkin lymphoma. CDR3s include the opening cysteine and the closing phenylalanine or tryptophan. The D gene is left open where the match is weak. Not all rows give a size; the values are once, few, many and, for expanded clones, a class.

CDR3 protein: CASSIGAEPAYEQYF
CDR3 DNA: TGTGCCAGTAGTATAGGAGCGGAGCCGGCCTACGAGCAGTACTTC
V gene: TRBV19
J gene: TRBJ2-7
clone size: -
D gene: -

CDR3 protein: CASSLPPVGGSGANVLTF
CDR3 DNA: TGCGCCAGCAGCTTGCCCCCGGTGGGGGGTTCTGGGGCCAACGTCCTGACTTTC
V gene: TRBV5-1
J gene: TRBJ2-6
clone size: -
D gene: -

CDR3 protein: CASSLSGDSTTEAFF
CDR3 DNA: TGCGCCAGCAGCTTGAGTGGGGACTCGACCACTGAAGCTTTCTTT
V gene: TRBV5-1
J gene: TRBJ1-1
clone size: -
D gene: -

CDR3 protein: CASSVAVGGQGQETQYF
CDR3 DNA: TGTGCCAGCAGCGTAGCCGTCGGGGGACAGGGGCAAGAGACCCAGTACTTC
V gene: TRBV9
J gene: TRBJ2-5
clone size: -
D gene: TRBD1

CDR3 protein: CASRDRGATNEKLFF
CDR3 DNA: TGTGCCAGTAGAGACAGGGGAGCAACTAATGAAAAACTGTTTTTT
V gene: TRBV19
J gene: TRBJ1-4
clone size: -
D gene: TRBD1

CDR3 protein: CASSLGDGIEAFF
CDR3 DNA: TGTGCCAGCAGTTTAGGGGACGGAATTGAAGCTTTCTTT
V gene: TRBV27
J gene: TRBJ1-1
clone size: few
D gene: -

CDR3 protein: CASSPDPTEYQPQHF
CDR3 DNA: TGCGCCAGCAGCCCTGATCCCACAGAATATCAGCCCCAGCATTTT
V gene: TRBV4-1
J gene: TRBJ1-5
clone size: -
D gene: -

CDR3 protein: CASSQGVGGNQPQHF
CDR3 DNA: TGTGCCAGCAGCCAAGGGGTTGGAGGCAATCAGCCCCAGCATTTT
V gene: TRBV27
J gene: TRBJ1-5
clone size: -
D gene: -

CDR3 protein: CASSLLETSYNEQFF
CDR3 DNA: TGTGCCAGCAGTCTTTTGGAGACTAGCTACAATGAGCAGTTCTTC
V gene: TRBV27
J gene: TRBJ2-1
clone size: few
D gene: -

CDR3 protein: CASTPISNYGYTF
CDR3 DNA: TGTGCCAGCACCCCGATCTCTAACTATGGCTACACCTTC
V gene: TRBV6-5
J gene: TRBJ1-2
clone size: -
D gene: -

CDR3 protein: CASSQDTFVGTSDNEQFF
CDR3 DNA: TGCGCCAGCAGCCAAGATACCTTCGTGGGGACTAGCGACAATGAGCAGTTCTTC
V gene: TRBV4-1
J gene: TRBJ2-1
clone size: once
D gene: TRBD2

CDR3 protein: CASSLGDTGSYGYTF
CDR3 DNA: TGTGCCAGCAGTCTGGGAGACACCGGTTCCTATGGCTACACCTTC
V gene: TRBV27
J gene: TRBJ1-2
clone size: -
D gene: -

CDR3 protein: CASSYRRDQPQHF
CDR3 DNA: TGTGCCAGCAGTTACCGAAGGGATCAGCCCCAGCATTTT
V gene: TRBV6-5
J gene: TRBJ1-5
clone size: -
D gene: -

CDR3 protein: CASRRQGANEKLFF
CDR3 DNA: TGTGCCAGCAGGCGACAGGGCGCTAATGAAAAACTGTTTTTT
V gene: TRBV27
J gene: TRBJ1-4
clone size: -
D gene: TRBD1

CDR3 protein: CASSSSVQGILQETQYF
CDR3 DNA: TGTGCCAGCAGCTCATCCGTCCAGGGCATTCTCCAAGAGACCCAGTACTTC
V gene: TRBV5-6
J gene: TRBJ2-5
clone size: -
D gene: -

CDR3 protein: CASSLETGAPHNEQFF
CDR3 DNA: TGTGCCAGCAGCTTAGAAACGGGAGCCCCACACAATGAGCAGTTCTTC
V gene: TRBV7-8
J gene: TRBJ2-1
clone size: -
D gene: -

CDR3 protein: CASRLAGSNLGEQYF
CDR3 DNA: TGTGCCAGCAGGCTAGCGGGGTCCAACCTAGGCGAGCAGTACTTC
V gene: TRBV6-1
J gene: TRBJ2-7
clone size: -
D gene: TRBD2

CDR3 protein: CASSALTGDYEQYF
CDR3 DNA: TGTGCCAGTAGTGCCCTAACAGGGGACTACGAGCAGTACTTC
V gene: TRBV19
J gene: TRBJ2-7
clone size: -
D gene: TRBD1

CDR3 protein: CASSVDYEQYF
CDR3 DNA: TGTGCCAGCAGTGTAGACTACGAGCAGTACTTC
V gene: TRBV11-2
J gene: TRBJ2-7
clone size: -
D gene: -

CDR3 protein: CASSVGGNPYEQYF
CDR3 DNA: TGTGCCAGCAGCGTAGGGGGGAATCCCTACGAGCAGTACTTC
V gene: TRBV9
J gene: TRBJ2-7
clone size: few
D gene: -

CDR3 protein: CASTLLYQETQYF
CDR3 DNA: TGTGCCAGCACGTTATTGTACCAAGAGACCCAGTACTTC
V gene: TRBV2
J gene: TRBJ2-5
clone size: -
D gene: -

CDR3 protein: CAIRRDETDTQYF
CDR3 DNA: TGTGCCATCAGAAGGGATGAAACAGATACGCAGTATTTT
V gene: TRBV10-3
J gene: TRBJ2-3
clone size: -
D gene: -

CDR3 protein: CASSRGPLLRIEKLFF
CDR3 DNA: TGTGCCAGTAGCAGGGGCCCCCTACTTCGGATTGAAAAACTGTTTTTT
V gene: TRBV19
J gene: TRBJ1-4
clone size: -
D gene: -

CDR3 protein: CSVGTASNQPQHF
CDR3 DNA: TGCAGCGTCGGGACTGCTAGCAATCAGCCCCAGCATTTT
V gene: TRBV29-1
J gene: TRBJ1-5
clone size: -
D gene: -

CDR3 protein: CAISEETSGVETDTQYF
CDR3 DNA: TGTGCCATCAGTGAGGAGACTTCGGGGGTCGAAACAGATACGCAGTATTTT
V gene: TRBV10-3
J gene: TRBJ2-3
clone size: -
D gene: -

CDR3 protein: CAWRGRGLLYGYTF
CDR3 DNA: TGTGCCTGGAGGGGGAGGGGCTTACTTTATGGCTACACCTTC
V gene: TRBV30
J gene: TRBJ1-2
clone size: -
D gene: -

CDR3 protein: CASSFYLSYNEQFF
CDR3 DNA: TGTGCCAGCAGCTTTTACCTATCCTACAATGAGCAGTTCTTC
V gene: TRBV5-6
J gene: TRBJ2-1
clone size: once
D gene: -

CDR3 protein: CASGQDRSQRGYTF
CDR3 DNA: TGTGCCAGCGGCCAAGACCGTAGTCAGAGGGGCTACACCTTC
V gene: TRBV5-6
J gene: TRBJ1-2
clone size: -
D gene: -

CDR3 protein: CASSLGRVMNTGELFF
CDR3 DNA: TGTGCCAGCAGCTTAGGCCGGGTTATGAACACCGGGGAGCTGTTTTTT
V gene: TRBV7-9
J gene: TRBJ2-2
clone size: -
D gene: -

CDR3 protein: CASSYNRGLEPQHF
CDR3 DNA: TGTGCCAGCAGCTATAACCGGGGTTTGGAGCCCCAGCATTTT
V gene: TRBV14
J gene: TRBJ1-5
clone size: -
D gene: -

CDR3 protein: CASSLDEFGQGAVNEQFF
CDR3 DNA: TGTGCCAGCAGTTTGGACGAGTTTGGACAGGGGGCGGTCAATGAGCAGTTCTTC
V gene: TRBV28
J gene: TRBJ2-1
clone size: -
D gene: TRBD1

CDR3 protein: CASSLTANTGELFF
CDR3 DNA: TGTGCCAGCAGCTTAACGGCAAACACCGGGGAGCTGTTTTTT
V gene: TRBV11-3
J gene: TRBJ2-2
clone size: -
D gene: -

CDR3 protein: CASIGGITFNQPQHF
CDR3 DNA: TGTGCCAGCATCGGGGGAATAACCTTCAATCAGCCCCAGCATTTT
V gene: TRBV19
J gene: TRBJ1-5
clone size: -
D gene: -

CDR3 protein: CASSPVGADRGLRNTEAFF
CDR3 DNA: TGCGCCAGCAGCCCCGTTGGGGCCGACAGGGGACTGAGGAACACTGAAGCTTTCTTT
V gene: TRBV5-1
J gene: TRBJ1-1
clone size: -
D gene: TRBD1

CDR3 protein: CASSSPGLGTTGELFF
CDR3 DNA: TGTGCCAGCAGTTCCCCGGGACTAGGGACCACCGGGGAGCTGTTTTTT
V gene: TRBV27
J gene: TRBJ2-2
clone size: -
D gene: TRBD2

CDR3 protein: CASSLRQGDGGYTF
CDR3 DNA: TGTGCCAGCAGCCTAAGACAGGGGGACGGTGGCTACACCTTC
V gene: TRBV13
J gene: TRBJ1-2
clone size: -
D gene: TRBD1

CDR3 protein: CASSQREGRSGGRVAEQYF
CDR3 DNA: TGTGCCAGCAGCCAGCGGGAGGGACGTAGCGGGGGGAGAGTCGCCGAGCAGTACTTC
V gene: TRBV7-6
J gene: TRBJ2-7
clone size: -
D gene: TRBD2

CDR3 protein: CASSTGPEETQYF
CDR3 DNA: TGTGCCAGCAGCACGGGACCCGAAGAGACCCAGTACTTC
V gene: TRBV5-4
J gene: TRBJ2-5
clone size: -
D gene: -

CDR3 protein: CGSWARRDYEQYF
CDR3 DNA: TGTGGAAGTTGGGCCAGACGGGACTACGAGCAGTACTTC
V gene: TRBV2
J gene: TRBJ2-7
clone size: -
D gene: -

CDR3 protein: CASSLVGGVLIRTQYF
CDR3 DNA: TGTGCCAGCAGCTTAGTGGGGGGAGTGCTGATACGTACGCAGTATTTT
V gene: TRBV11-2
J gene: TRBJ2-3
clone size: -
D gene: -

CDR3 protein: CASSDESGRSSYEQYF
CDR3 DNA: TGTGCCAGCAGTGATGAGTCGGGGAGGTCATCCTACGAGCAGTACTTC
V gene: TRBV25-1
J gene: TRBJ2-7
clone size: -
D gene: -

CDR3 protein: CASSLAINSPLHF
CDR3 DNA: TGTGCCAGCAGCTTAGCCATTAATTCACCCCTCCACTTT
V gene: TRBV7-2
J gene: TRBJ1-6
clone size: -
D gene: -

CDR3 protein: CASSLGGSARSGELFF
CDR3 DNA: TGTGCCAGCAGCTTAGGGGGTTCGGCGCGGTCCGGGGAGCTGTTTTTT
V gene: TRBV7-6
J gene: TRBJ2-2
clone size: -
D gene: -

CDR3 protein: CASSQERKDTIYF
CDR3 DNA: TGCGCCAGCAGCCAGGAACGAAAAGACACCATATATTTT
V gene: TRBV4-1
J gene: TRBJ1-3
clone size: -
D gene: -

CDR3 protein: CATSPKDRYNEQFF
CDR3 DNA: TGTGCCACCAGCCCAAAAGACAGATACAATGAGCAGTTCTTC
V gene: TRBV15
J gene: TRBJ2-1
clone size: -
D gene: -

CDR3 protein: CASSTGVNTEAFF
CDR3 DNA: TGTGCCAGCAGCACGGGGGTGAACACTGAAGCTTTCTTT
V gene: TRBV7-6
J gene: TRBJ1-1
clone size: -
D gene: -

CDR3 protein: CASSAIRWGGATEAFF
CDR3 DNA: TGTGCCAGCAGCGCAATACGGTGGGGGGGTGCGACTGAAGCTTTCTTT
V gene: TRBV21-1
J gene: TRBJ1-1
clone size: -
D gene: -

CDR3 protein: CASSSAGGLTNEQFF
CDR3 DNA: TGTGCCAGCAGCTCCGCGGGGGGGCTAACGAATGAGCAGTTCTTC
V gene: TRBV7-9
J gene: TRBJ2-1
clone size: -
D gene: TRBD2

CDR3 protein: CASSQDLGGDTIYF
CDR3 DNA: TGCGCCAGCAGCCAAGATCTAGGGGGAGACACCATATATTTT
V gene: TRBV4-1
J gene: TRBJ1-3
clone size: -
D gene: -

CDR3 protein: CASSTVDLDTQYF
CDR3 DNA: TGCGCCAGCAGTACAGTGGATCTCGATACGCAGTATTTT
V gene: TRBV10-2
J gene: TRBJ2-3
clone size: -
D gene: -

CDR3 protein: CASSTRGMSAMNTEAFF
CDR3 DNA: TGTGCCAGCAGCACCCGTGGAATGTCGGCGATGAACACTGAAGCTTTCTTT
V gene: TRBV7-9
J gene: TRBJ1-1
clone size: -
D gene: -

CDR3 protein: CAWSVPRKVIYEQYF
CDR3 DNA: TGTGCCTGGAGTGTACCACGTAAGGTTATCTACGAGCAGTACTTC
V gene: TRBV30
J gene: TRBJ2-7
clone size: once
D gene: -

CDR3 protein: CARSRGYGYTF
CDR3 DNA: TGTGCCAGAAGCAGGGGATACGGCTACACCTTC
V gene: TRBV7-5
J gene: TRBJ1-2
clone size: once
D gene: -

CDR3 protein: CASSPKSGTLDVNTEAFF
CDR3 DNA: TGTGCCAGCTCACCGAAATCCGGGACACTCGATGTGAACACTGAAGCTTTCTTT
V gene: TRBV18
J gene: TRBJ1-1
clone size: few
D gene: -

CDR3 protein: CASSGGTNNEQFF
CDR3 DNA: TGTGCCAGCAGTGGGGGGACAAACAATGAGCAGTTCTTC
V gene: TRBV2
J gene: TRBJ2-1
clone size: -
D gene: -

CDR3 protein: CASGAGTGIYGYTF
CDR3 DNA: TGTGCTAGTGGTGCCGGGACAGGGATCTATGGCTACACCTTC
V gene: TRBV12-5
J gene: TRBJ1-2
clone size: -
D gene: TRBD1

CDR3 protein: CATSRGDGGNQPQHF
CDR3 DNA: TGTGCCACCAGCAGAGGGGACGGGGGCAATCAGCCCCAGCATTTT
V gene: TRBV15
J gene: TRBJ1-5
clone size: -
D gene: -

CDR3 protein: CASSPWDGNQPQHF
CDR3 DNA: TGCGCCAGCAGCCCCTGGGATGGCAATCAGCCCCAGCATTTT
V gene: TRBV5-1
J gene: TRBJ1-5
clone size: -
D gene: -

CDR3 protein: CASSLTAGSYEQYF
CDR3 DNA: TGTGCCAGCAGCCTGACGGCAGGGTCCTACGAGCAGTACTTC
V gene: TRBV7-9
J gene: TRBJ2-7
clone size: few
D gene: -